This T cell receptor (beta chain) came from a study of technical replicates of blood from a handful of donors. The CDR3 has 15 amino acids. Unmatched junction bases numbered 5, after V lost 1 base and J lost 4 bases. The germline gives CDR1 LNHDA, CDR2 SQIVND (reference sequence). The repertoire was sequenced with immunoSEQ multiplex PCR; TCRdb's copy has only in-frame clones and lacks some. The sample has some 80,000 clones, approximately 97% seen once. The sequenced sample was T cells isolated from PBMCs. The TCR originated in a human donor in good health. V and J are TRBV19 and TRBJ2-3; TRBD2 aligns across 7 bases. This CDR3 reads CASSIVAGEADTQYF. The CDR3, as DNA: TGTGCCAGTAGTATAGTGGCGGGAGAGGCAGATACGCAGTATTTT.